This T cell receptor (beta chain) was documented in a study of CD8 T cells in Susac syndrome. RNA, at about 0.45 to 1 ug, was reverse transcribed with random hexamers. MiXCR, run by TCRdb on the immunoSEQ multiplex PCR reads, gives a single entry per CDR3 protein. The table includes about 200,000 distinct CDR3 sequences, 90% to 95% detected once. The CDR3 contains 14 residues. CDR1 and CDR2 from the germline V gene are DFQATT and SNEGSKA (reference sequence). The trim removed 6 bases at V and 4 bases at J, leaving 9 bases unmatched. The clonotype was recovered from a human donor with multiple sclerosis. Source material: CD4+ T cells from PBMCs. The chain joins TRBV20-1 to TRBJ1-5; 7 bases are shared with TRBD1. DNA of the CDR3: TGCAGTGCCCAAGCGGGACAGAGTAATCAGCCCCAGCATTTT. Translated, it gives CSAQAGQSNQPQHF.